The clone carrying this TCR beta chain has just a few counts. Its antigen is currently unknown. The sample is drawn from a study of T-cell reconstitution after alpha-beta-depleted transplantation in children. General study results and limits: There were reportedly several hundred expanded graft clones from which alpha-beta T cells came about two months after transplant. A year had passed since transplant, and T-cell counts and diversity by then came mostly from newly produced T cells. Surviving recipient cells, namely T cells and thymic progenitors, were the source of high day-60 TCRbeta diversity in some patients.

Using unique molecular identifiers, the investigators prepared the TCRbeta library. In TCRdb, the PCR reads were re-called with MiXCR into one record per CDR3 protein. Among around 270,000 distinct CDR3 sequences listed, around 7.3% were seen once. Germline V gene data show CDR1 as SGHAT and CDR2 as FQNNGV. CDR3 length equals 15 residues. Trimming removed 4 bases from V and 4 bases from J; junction bases left unmatched: 7. This sequence joins TRBV11-2 and TRBJ1-5; 7 bases agree with TRBD1. The clonotype originates from a female patient aged 2-15 years who had a stem cell transplant for Fanconi anemia, so the T cells may come from the graft donor. Material: peripheral blood, obtained 360 days after TCRalphabeta/CD19-depleted stem cell transplant. The CDR3 nucleotides read TGTGCCAGCAGCTCAGAGGACAGGAGAAATCAGCCCCAGCATTTT. Translation: CASSSEDRRNQPQHF.